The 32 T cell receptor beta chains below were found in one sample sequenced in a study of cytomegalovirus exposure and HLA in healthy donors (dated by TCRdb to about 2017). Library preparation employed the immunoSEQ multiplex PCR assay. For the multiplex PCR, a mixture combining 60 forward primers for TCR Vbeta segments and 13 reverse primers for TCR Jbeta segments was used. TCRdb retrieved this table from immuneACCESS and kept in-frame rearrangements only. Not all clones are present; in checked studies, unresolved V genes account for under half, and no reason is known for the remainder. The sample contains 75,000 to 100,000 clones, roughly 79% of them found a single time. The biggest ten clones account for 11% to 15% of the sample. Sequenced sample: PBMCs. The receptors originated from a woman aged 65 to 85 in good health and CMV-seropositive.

CDR3 nucleotide sequence: TGTGCCAGCAGGAGGGGACAGCAAGAGACCCAGTACTTC. Amino acids: CASRRGQQETQYF. The gene calls are TRBV28 and TRBJ2-5, with TRBD1 matching over 7 bases. V dropped 6 bases and J dropped 2; count of bases not matched to a gene: 3. The CDR3 is 13 amino acids. Germline CDR1 and CDR2: MDHEN and SYDVKM.

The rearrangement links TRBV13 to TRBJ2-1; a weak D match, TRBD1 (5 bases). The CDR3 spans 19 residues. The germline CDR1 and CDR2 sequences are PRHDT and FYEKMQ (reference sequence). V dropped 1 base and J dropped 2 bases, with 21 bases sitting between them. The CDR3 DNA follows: TGTGCCAGCAGCTTAGTGGGTGGTGAAGGCAGGGTTCCCTACAATGAGCAGTTCTTC. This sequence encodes CASSLVGGEGRVPYNEQFF.

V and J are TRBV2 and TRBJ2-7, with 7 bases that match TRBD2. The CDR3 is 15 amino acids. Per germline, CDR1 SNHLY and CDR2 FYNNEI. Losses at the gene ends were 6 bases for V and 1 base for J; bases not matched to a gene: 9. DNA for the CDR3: TGTGCCAGCAGACTCGGCAGGGAGGGGTCCTACGAGCAGTACTTC. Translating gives CASRLGREGSYEQYF.

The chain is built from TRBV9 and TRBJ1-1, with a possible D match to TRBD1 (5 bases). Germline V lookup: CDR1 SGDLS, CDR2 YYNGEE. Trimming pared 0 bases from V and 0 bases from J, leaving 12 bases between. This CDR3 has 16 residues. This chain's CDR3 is CASSVATGRLNTEAFF. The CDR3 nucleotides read TGTGCCAGCAGCGTAGCTACAGGACGCTTGAACACTGAAGCTTTCTTT.

As DNA, the CDR3 is TGTGCCAGTAACTTCGGGACAGGGGAAGAATCCTATGGCTACACCTTC. Protein: CASNFGTGEESYGYTF. The rearrangement uses TRBV19 and TRBJ1-2; 10 nucleotides match TRBD1. V dropped 7 bases and J dropped 4; count of bases not matched to a gene: 12. Germline CDR1 and CDR2: LNHDA and SQIVND (reference sequence). The CDR3 is 16 residues long.

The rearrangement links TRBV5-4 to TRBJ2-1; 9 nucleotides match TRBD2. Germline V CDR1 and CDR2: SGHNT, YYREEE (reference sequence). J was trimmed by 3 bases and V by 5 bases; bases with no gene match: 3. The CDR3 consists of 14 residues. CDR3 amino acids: CASRTRGGYNEQFF. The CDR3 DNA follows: TGTGCCAGCAGGACGCGGGGGGGCTACAATGAGCAGTTCTTC.

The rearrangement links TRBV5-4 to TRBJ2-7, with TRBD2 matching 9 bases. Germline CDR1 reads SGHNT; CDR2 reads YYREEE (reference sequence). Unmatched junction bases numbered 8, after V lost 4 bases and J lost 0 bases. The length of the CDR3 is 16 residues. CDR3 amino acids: CASSPRGSGSSYEQYF. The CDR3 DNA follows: TGTGCCAGCAGCCCCCGAGGTAGCGGGAGCTCCTACGAGCAGTACTTC.

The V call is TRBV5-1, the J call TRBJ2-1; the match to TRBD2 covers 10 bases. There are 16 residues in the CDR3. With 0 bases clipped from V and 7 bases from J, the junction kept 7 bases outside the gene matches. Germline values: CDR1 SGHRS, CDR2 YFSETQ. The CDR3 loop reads CASSLGLAGRLNEQFF. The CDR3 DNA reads TGCGCCAGCAGCTTGGGACTAGCGGGCCGCCTAAATGAGCAGTTCTTC.

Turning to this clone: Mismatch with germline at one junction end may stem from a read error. The DNA of the CDR3 is TGTGCTAGCAGCTTTCGACTAGCGGGAGGTCACAATGAGCAGTTCTTC. It translates to CASSFRLAGGHNEQFF. The V gene is TRBV7-7, the J gene TRBJ2-1; 13 bases are shared with TRBD2. Germline CDR1 and CDR2: SSHAT and FNYEAQ (reference sequence). The CDR3 runs to 16 residues.

The CDR3 here is CASSLTASVTDTQYF. In DNA form, the CDR3 reads TGTGCCAGCAGCTTAACCGCCAGTGTCACAGATACGCAGTATTTT. This chain joins TRBV7-2 and TRBJ2-3; D gene uncertain. CDR1 and CDR2 (germline): SGHTA, FQGNSA. The ends were cut back, 2 bases at V and 2 bases at J, with 11 bases in the middle. CDR3 size: 15 residues.

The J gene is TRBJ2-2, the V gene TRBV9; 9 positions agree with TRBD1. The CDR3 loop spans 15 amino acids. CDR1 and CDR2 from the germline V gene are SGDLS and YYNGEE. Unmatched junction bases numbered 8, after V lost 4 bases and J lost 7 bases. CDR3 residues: CASSTTTGGGGELFF. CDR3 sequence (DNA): TGTGCCAGCAGCACGACGACAGGGGGAGGCGGGGAGCTGTTTTTT.

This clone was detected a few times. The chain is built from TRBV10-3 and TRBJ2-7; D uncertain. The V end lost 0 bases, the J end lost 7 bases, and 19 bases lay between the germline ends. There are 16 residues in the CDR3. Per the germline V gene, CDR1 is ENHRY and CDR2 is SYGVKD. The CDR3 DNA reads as TGTGCCATCAGTGAGTCCAGCTTTGGGCCGGCTGAGGAGCAGTACTTC. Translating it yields CAISESSFGPAEEQYF.

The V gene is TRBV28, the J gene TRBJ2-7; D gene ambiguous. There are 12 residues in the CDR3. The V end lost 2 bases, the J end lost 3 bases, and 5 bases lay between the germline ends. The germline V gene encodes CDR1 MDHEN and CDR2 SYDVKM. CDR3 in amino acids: CASSLTRYEQYF. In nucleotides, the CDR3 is TGTGCCAGCAGTTTAACGCGCTACGAGCAGTACTTC.

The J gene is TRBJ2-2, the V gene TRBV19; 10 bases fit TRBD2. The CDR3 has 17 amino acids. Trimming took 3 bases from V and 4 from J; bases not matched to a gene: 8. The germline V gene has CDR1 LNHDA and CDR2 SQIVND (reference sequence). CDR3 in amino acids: CASSMSSGRAATGELFF. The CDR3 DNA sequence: TGTGCCAGTAGTATGTCAAGCGGGAGGGCCGCCACCGGGGAGCTGTTTTTT. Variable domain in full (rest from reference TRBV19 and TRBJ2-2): DGGITQSPKYLFRKEGQNVTLSCEQNLNHDAMYWYRQDPGQGLRLIYYSQIVNDFQKGDIAEGYSVSREKKESFPLTVTSAQKNPTAFYLCASSMSSGRAATGELFFGEGSRLTVL.

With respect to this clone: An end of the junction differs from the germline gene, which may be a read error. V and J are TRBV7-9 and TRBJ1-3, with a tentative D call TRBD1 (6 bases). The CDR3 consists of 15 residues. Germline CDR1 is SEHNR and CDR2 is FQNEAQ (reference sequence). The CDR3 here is CSSSSTGSGGNTIYF. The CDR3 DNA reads TGTTCCAGCAGCTCTACAGGGTCCGGGGGAAACACCATATATTTT.

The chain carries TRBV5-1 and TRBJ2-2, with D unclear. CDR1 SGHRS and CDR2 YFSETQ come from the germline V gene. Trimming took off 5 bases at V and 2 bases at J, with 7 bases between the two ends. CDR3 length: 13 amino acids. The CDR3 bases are TGCGCCAGCAGAACAGCAAACACCGGGGAGCTGTTTTTT. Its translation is CASRTANTGELFF.

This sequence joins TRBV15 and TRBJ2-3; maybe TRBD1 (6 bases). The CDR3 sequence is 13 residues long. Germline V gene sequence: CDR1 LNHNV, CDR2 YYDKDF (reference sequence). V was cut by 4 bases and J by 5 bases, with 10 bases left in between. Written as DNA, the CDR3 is TGTGCCACCAGCACCTCGACAGGAGATACGCAGTATTTT. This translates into CATSTSTGDTQYF.

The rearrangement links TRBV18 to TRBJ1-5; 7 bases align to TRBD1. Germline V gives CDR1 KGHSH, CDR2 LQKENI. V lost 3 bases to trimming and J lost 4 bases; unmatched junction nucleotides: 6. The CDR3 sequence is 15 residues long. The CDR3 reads CASSPPGQQNQPQHF. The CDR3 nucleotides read TGTGCCAGCTCACCCCCGGGACAGCAGAATCAGCCCCAGCATTTT.

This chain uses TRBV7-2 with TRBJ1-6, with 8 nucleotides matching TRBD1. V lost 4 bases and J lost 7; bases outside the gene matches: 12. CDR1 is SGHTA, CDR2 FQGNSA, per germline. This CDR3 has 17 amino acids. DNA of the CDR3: TGTGCCAGCAGCTCACCACAGGGGGGGTTTTTCAATTCACCCCTCCACTTT. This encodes CASSSPQGGFFNSPLHF.

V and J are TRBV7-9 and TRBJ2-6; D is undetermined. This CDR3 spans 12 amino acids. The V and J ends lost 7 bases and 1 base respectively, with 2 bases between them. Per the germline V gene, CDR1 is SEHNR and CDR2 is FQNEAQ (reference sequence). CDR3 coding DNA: TGTGCCAGCACGTCTGGGGCCAACGTCCTGACTTTC. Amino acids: CASTSGANVLTF.

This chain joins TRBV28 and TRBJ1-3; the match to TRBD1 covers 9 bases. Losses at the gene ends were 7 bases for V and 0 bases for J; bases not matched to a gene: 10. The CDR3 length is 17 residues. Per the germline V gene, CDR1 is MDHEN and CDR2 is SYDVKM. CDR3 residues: CASTSSGTGHSGNTIYF. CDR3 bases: TGTGCCAGCACCTCCTCCGGGACAGGGCACTCTGGAAACACCATATATTTT.

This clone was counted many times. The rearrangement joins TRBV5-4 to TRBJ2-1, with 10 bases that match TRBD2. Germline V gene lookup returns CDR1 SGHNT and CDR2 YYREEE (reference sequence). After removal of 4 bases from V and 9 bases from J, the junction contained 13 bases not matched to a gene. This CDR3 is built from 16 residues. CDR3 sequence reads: CASSPGGAGGPSEQFF. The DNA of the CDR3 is TGTGCCAGCAGCCCGGGGGGAGCGGGGGGGCCTAGTGAGCAGTTCTTC.

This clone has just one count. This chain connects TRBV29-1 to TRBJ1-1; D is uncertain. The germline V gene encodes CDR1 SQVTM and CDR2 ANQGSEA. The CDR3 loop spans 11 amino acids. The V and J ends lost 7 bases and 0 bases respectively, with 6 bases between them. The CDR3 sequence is CSGELNTEAFF. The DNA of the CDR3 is TGCAGCGGGGAGTTGAACACTGAAGCTTTCTTT.

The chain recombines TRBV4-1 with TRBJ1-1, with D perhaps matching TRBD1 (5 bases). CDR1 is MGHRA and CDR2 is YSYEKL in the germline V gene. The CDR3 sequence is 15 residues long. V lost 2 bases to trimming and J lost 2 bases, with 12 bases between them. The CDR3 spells CASSQTDSRNTEAFF. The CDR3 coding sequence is TGCGCCAGCAGCCAAACTGACAGCCGAAACACTGAAGCTTTCTTT.

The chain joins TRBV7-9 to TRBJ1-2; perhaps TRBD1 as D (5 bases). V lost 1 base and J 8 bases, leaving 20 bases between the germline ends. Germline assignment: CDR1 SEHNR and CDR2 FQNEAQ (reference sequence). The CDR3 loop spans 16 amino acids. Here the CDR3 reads CASSLGVGGSTWGYTF. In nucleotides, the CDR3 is TGTGCCAGCAGCTTAGGGGTCGGGGGTTCCACTTGGGGCTACACCTTC.

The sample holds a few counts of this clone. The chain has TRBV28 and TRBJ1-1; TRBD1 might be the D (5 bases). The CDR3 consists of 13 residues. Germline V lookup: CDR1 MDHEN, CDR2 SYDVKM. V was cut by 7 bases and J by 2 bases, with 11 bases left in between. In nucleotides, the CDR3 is TGTGCCAGCACCCTTGGGACTAACACTGAAGCTTTCTTT. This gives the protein CASTLGTNTEAFF.

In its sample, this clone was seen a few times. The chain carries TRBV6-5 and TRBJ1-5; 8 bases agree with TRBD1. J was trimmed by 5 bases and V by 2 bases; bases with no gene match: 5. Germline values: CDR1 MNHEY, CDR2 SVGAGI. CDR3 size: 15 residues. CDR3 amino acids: CASSYGTGADQPQHF. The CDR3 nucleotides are TGTGCCAGCAGTTACGGGACAGGAGCTGATCAGCCCCAGCATTTT.

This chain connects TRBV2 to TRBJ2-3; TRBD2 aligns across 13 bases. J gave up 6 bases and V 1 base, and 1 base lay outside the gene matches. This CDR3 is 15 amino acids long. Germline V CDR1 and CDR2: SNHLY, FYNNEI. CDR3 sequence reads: CASSEGLAGGDTQYF. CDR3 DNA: TGTGCCAGCAGTGAAGGACTAGCGGGAGGCGATACGCAGTATTTT.

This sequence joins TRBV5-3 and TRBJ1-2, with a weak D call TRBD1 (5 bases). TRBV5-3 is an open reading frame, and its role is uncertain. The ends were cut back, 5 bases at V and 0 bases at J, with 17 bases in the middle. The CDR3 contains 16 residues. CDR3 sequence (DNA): TGTGCCAGAAGTGGAGCCTGGGGCAGTTCTAACTATGGCTACACCTTC. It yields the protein CARSGAWGSSNYGYTF.

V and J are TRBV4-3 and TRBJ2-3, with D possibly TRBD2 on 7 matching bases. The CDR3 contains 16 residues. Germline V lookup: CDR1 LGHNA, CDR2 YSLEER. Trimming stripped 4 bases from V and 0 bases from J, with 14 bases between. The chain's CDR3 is CASSRRAGTSTDTQYF. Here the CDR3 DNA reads TGCGCCAGCAGCCGAAGAGCGGGGACAAGCACAGATACGCAGTATTTT.

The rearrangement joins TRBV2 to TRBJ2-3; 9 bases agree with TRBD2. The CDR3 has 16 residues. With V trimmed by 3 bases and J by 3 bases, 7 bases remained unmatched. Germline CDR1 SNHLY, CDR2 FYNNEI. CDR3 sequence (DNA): TGTGCCAGCAGTGAGAGGCGGGGGGGTATGACAGATACGCAGTATTTT. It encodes CASSERRGGMTDTQYF.

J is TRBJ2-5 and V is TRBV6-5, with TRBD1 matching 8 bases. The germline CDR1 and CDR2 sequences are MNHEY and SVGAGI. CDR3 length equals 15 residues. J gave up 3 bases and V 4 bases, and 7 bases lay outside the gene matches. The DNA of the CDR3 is TGTGCCAGCAGTTTCACCGGACAGGGTAAAGAGACCCAGTACTTC. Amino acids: CASSFTGQGKETQYF.